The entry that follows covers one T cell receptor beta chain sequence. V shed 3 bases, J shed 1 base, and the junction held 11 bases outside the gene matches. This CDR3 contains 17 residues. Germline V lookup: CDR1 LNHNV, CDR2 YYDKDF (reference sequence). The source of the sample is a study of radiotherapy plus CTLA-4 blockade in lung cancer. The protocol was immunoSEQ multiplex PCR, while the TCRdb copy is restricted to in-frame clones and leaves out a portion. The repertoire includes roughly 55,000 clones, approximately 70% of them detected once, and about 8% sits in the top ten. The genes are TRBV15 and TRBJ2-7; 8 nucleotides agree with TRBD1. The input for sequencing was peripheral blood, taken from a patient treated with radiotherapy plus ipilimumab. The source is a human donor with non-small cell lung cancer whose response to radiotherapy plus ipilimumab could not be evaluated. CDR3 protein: CATSSETGTGPSYEQYF. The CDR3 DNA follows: TGTGCCACCAGCAGCGAAACAGGGACAGGCCCTTCCTACGAGCAGTACTTC.